This TCR beta chain was retrieved from a study of control samples from healthy donors and cancer patients. V was pared by 3 bases and J by 1 base, with 12 bases between. From germline, CDR1 is MDHEN and CDR2 SYDVKM. The CDR3 totals 15 residues. TCRdb's copy holds only in-frame clones and misses some; the assay was immunoSEQ multiplex PCR. This sample has 120,000 or so clones, with around 87% found just once. About this clone itself: Other nucleotide sequences from this sample produce the same CDR3.

This TCR came from a man in his 60s in good health. This chain joins TRBV28 and TRBJ1-1; maybe TRBD1 (6 bases). The sample comprised blood. CDR3 protein: CASSFRGRGNTEAFF. The CDR3 coding sequence is TGTGCCAGCAGTTTCCGGGGCAGGGGGAACACTGAAGCTTTCTTT.